Sequencing of this TCR beta chain was carried out in a study of T cells in Graves' hyperthyroidism and ophthalmopathy (dated by TCRdb to between 2018 and 2021). Some background on the complete study: Peripheral blood was collected at initial diagnosis, before any treatment. The 90 to 100 discovery patients were randomly divided into training and test sets at a 7:3 ratio. TCR V-J signatures able to tell the groups apart were searched for in a discovery cohort of approximately 95 patients, of whom about 40 had Graves' ophthalmopathy and under 65 had stable Graves' hyperthyroidism. Following sampling, methimazole starting at 30 mg daily was given to hyperthyroidism patients, and high-dose intravenous methylprednisolone was given to ophthalmopathy patients. The paper reports TCR Vbeta CDR3 sequencing of approximately 140 peripheral blood samples: some 44 ophthalmopathy, 75 to 80 hyperthyroidism and around 17 progressor patients. Whether ophthalmopathy could be predicted prospectively was tested in an independent validation cohort made up of roughly 19 hyperthyroidism patients plus 17 patients who later progressed to ophthalmopathy. The study also compared thyroid tissue and blood T-cell repertoires from about 6 Graves' hyperthyroidism patients.

In the ophthalmopathy patients, disease was moderately to severely active, with a Clinical Activity Score of 3 or more, a NOSPECS grade of 4 or more, and a duration of less than 3 months. Patients with uncontrolled infections, other autoimmune diseases, pregnancy or lactation were excluded. Diagnoses were established on the basis of clinical symptoms, serum thyroxine and TRAb, thyroid ultrasound, and orbital computed tomography. PBMCs were separated from approximately 10 ml of fresh peripheral blood using Ficoll-Paque density gradient centrifugation. Trizol reagent was used to extract total RNA, and RNA quality was then checked on an Agilent 2100 Bioanalyzer. Based on the germline V gene (reference sequence), the CDR1 and CDR2 sequences are PRHDT and FYEKMQ. The CDR3 holds 15 amino acids from the cysteine to the phenylalanine. Of all the DNA, just the CDR3 is kept, 45 bases in frame from base 1.

Overall results and qualifications from the work: In cross-validation, a model built on a 13 V-J signature told ophthalmopathy apart from stable hyperthyroidism with approximately 91% sensitivity and approximately 81% specificity, and in testing the same model reached 80%/75%. Sample size was not statistically predetermined, and blinding of investigators to group allocation was not performed. Most expanded thyroid clonotypes (frequency above 0.001) were also detected in blood, suggesting blood repertoires may reflect thyroid immune responses. In validation, the model predicted progression to ophthalmopathy with approximately 71% sensitivity and less than 75% specificity, a median of approximately 6.7 months before onset.

Worth noting for this clonotype: What this receptor recognizes is not known. One end of the junction does not line up with germline, which may come from a read error.

TCR beta CDR3 regions were amplified from RNA transcripts. The TCR CDR3 was subjected to a first round of RT-PCR using the HTBI primer set and the Qiagen OneStep RT-PCR kit. A second multiplex PCR round built the libraries, followed by size selection and purification. Paired-end sequencing of the libraries was performed with 100 bp reads on an Illumina HiSeq2000. Per the authors' processing: SOAPnuke was used to process the raw data, with reads discarded if the reads contained adapters or uncalled bases, had a mean Phred below 15, or lacked an exact constant-primer or identifier match. COPE v1.2.5 was used to merge high-quality paired reads, and clonotypes were defined as unique nucleotide sequences. MiTCR v1.1 was used to align clonotypes to the IMGT TRBV, TRBD and TRBJ reference segments. Only V-J combinations with frequency above 0.0001, covering 99.2% of repertoires, were analysed. The TCS score was defined as the ratio of F50 (clonal expansion) to E x V (chaos), calculated using BLOSUM62-based TCRdist between CDR3 peptides within each V-J. Welch's t-statistics and random forest reduced just over 500 V-J features to 13, which were used in a naive Bayes classifier (R e1071). The raw public data were reprocessed by TCRdb itself: fastp quality trimming at Q25, MiXCR clonotype calling, in-frame beta chains only. A single entry per CDR3 protein holds the most common genes and DNA from its merged rows. Clone size and V and J calls follow TCRdb, not the original study. Here the sample has roughly 250,000 distinct CDR3 sequences; about a sixth occur a single time. The biggest ten clones account for 28% of the sample.

This TCR came from a woman between 18 and 29 years old with Graves' ophthalmopathy. The chain is encoded by TRBV13 joined to TRBJ2-7; 10 bases in the junction line up with TRBD1. Input material: blood. The CDR3 reads CVSTDKGQGRDEQYF. The nucleotides are TGTGTCAGCACCGATAAGGGACAGGGGAGAGACGAGCAGTACTTC.